These T cell receptor beta chains were read from a single sample in a study of cytomegalovirus exposure and HLA in healthy donors. Assay: immunoSEQ multiplex PCR; the TCRdb copy retains only in-frame clones and omits some. The sample lists roughly 200,000 clones, 85% to 90% occurring once. The sequenced material came from PBMCs. Receptors originate from a woman younger than 30 in good health and CMV-seronegative. CDR3s include the opening cysteine and the closing phenylalanine or tryptophan. Fields, in order: CDR3 DNA, CDR3 protein, V gene, D gene, J gene, clone size. The D gene is left open where the match is weak. Where a row states a size, it is once, few, many or the class of an expanded clone; other rows omit it.

DNA: TGTGCCAGCACTGGGACTAGCGGGAGATACGAGCAGTACTTC
CDR3: CASTGTSGRYEQYF
V: TRBV11-2
D: TRBD2
J: TRBJ2-7
size: NA

DNA: TGTGCCAGCAGCCTTCAAGCGGAAACAGATACGCAGTATTTT
CDR3: CASSLQAETDTQYF
V: TRBV5-4
D: NA
J: TRBJ2-3
size: NA

DNA: TGTGCCAGCAGCGGAGGACAGTTCCAAGAGACCCAGTACTTC
CDR3: CASSGGQFQETQYF
V: TRBV9
D: NA
J: TRBJ2-5
size: NA

DNA: TGTGCCAGCACCGGGGGAGGGTTCTCTGGAAACACCATATATTTT
CDR3: CASTGGGFSGNTIYF
V: TRBV2
D: NA
J: TRBJ1-3
size: NA

DNA: TGCGCCAGCAGCCAAGATGGGCAGGGCCGTCAGCCCCAGCATTTT
CDR3: CASSQDGQGRQPQHF
V: TRBV4-1
D: NA
J: TRBJ1-5
size: NA

DNA: TGTGCCAGCAGCGTAGAGCCGAACACTGAAGCTTTCTTT
CDR3: CASSVEPNTEAFF
V: TRBV9
D: NA
J: TRBJ1-1
size: NA

DNA: TGTGCCAGTAGTATAGGGGGCAGCTCCTACGAGCAGTACTTC
CDR3: CASSIGGSSYEQYF
V: TRBV19
D: NA
J: TRBJ2-7
size: NA

DNA: TGCGCCAGCAGCTGGGGACTGACCGACACTGAAGCTTTCTTT
CDR3: CASSWGLTDTEAFF
V: TRBV5-1
D: NA
J: TRBJ1-1
size: NA

DNA: TGTGCCAGCAGCTTAGCGCCCCAGGGAAGGTACGAGCAGTATTTC
CDR3: CASSLAPQGRYEQYF
V: TRBV7-9
D: NA
J: TRBJ2-7
size: NA

DNA: TGTGCCAGCAGCTTAGGCGCCCCGACAGGGGTAGGCCCTTATAGCAATCAGCCCCAGCATTTT
CDR3: CASSLGAPTGVGPYSNQPQHF
V: TRBV7-8
D: TRBD1
J: TRBJ1-5
size: NA

DNA: TGCGCCAGCAAAGGGGTAGCGGATTACAATGAGCAGTTCTTC
CDR3: CASKGVADYNEQFF
V: TRBV4-1
D: NA
J: TRBJ2-1
size: medium-sized

DNA: TGTGCCAGCAGCCCCATTGAAGGGGGTTACAACTATGGCTACACCTTC
CDR3: CASSPIEGGYNYGYTF
V: TRBV7-8
D: NA
J: TRBJ1-2
size: NA

DNA: TGTGCCAGCAGCAATACAGGGGTTTATGGCTACACCTTC
CDR3: CASSNTGVYGYTF
V: TRBV14
D: TRBD1
J: TRBJ1-2
size: NA

DNA: TGCGCCAGCATCCTGGCGGGGGACACCATATATTTT
CDR3: CASILAGDTIYF
V: TRBV10-1
D: NA
J: TRBJ1-3
size: NA

DNA: TGCGCCAGCAGCACCGGACAGGCTGGGGCCAATGAGCAGTTCTTC
CDR3: CASSTGQAGANEQFF
V: TRBV5-1
D: TRBD1
J: TRBJ2-1
size: NA

DNA: TGTGCCATCAGTGAGACCTATAGCAATCAGCCCCAGCATTTT
CDR3: CAISETYSNQPQHF
V: TRBV10-3
D: NA
J: TRBJ1-5
size: NA

DNA: TGTGCCAGCAGCTTGGAACAGGGGGTATCCGAAGCTTTCTTT
CDR3: CASSLEQGVSEAFF
V: TRBV5-6
D: TRBD1
J: TRBJ1-1
size: NA

DNA: TGTGCCAGCAGCTTGACAGGAGGGGAGCTCAGCGTCCTGACTTTC
CDR3: CASSLTGGELSVLTF
V: TRBV5-4
D: NA
J: TRBJ2-6
size: NA

DNA: TGCGCCAGCAGCGGAGAGGGCTCAGGCACCGGGGAGCTGTTTTTT
CDR3: CASSGEGSGTGELFF
V: TRBV4-1
D: NA
J: TRBJ2-2
size: NA

DNA: TGTGCCAGCAGTTACCTTCCCAGAGCGGGGGGGTATGAGCAGTTCTTC
CDR3: CASSYLPRAGGYEQFF
V: TRBV6-5
D: TRBD2
J: TRBJ2-1
size: NA

DNA: TGTGCCAGCAGTTATGAACCGAACAGCCACCTCCACTTT
CDR3: CASSYEPNSHLHF
V: TRBV6-5
D: NA
J: TRBJ1-6
size: NA

DNA: TGTGCCTGGAGTGTACGGTATGGCTACACCTTC
CDR3: CAWSVRYGYTF
V: TRBV30
D: NA
J: TRBJ1-2
size: NA

DNA: TGCAGCGCGAGAAATAACAGGGACAATGAGCAGTTCTTC
CDR3: CSARNNRDNEQFF
V: TRBV29-1
D: NA
J: TRBJ2-1
size: NA

DNA: TGTGCCAGCGCACGTAGGGACAGGGGAGGTGAGCAGTTCTTC
CDR3: CASARRDRGGEQFF
V: TRBV11-2
D: TRBD1
J: TRBJ2-1
size: NA

DNA: TGCCGGACCCTCGACAGGGTCAATCAGCCCCAGCATTTT
CDR3: CRTLDRVNQPQHF
V: TRBV29-1
D: TRBD1
J: TRBJ1-5
size: NA

DNA: TGCGCCAGCAGCTGGGTACCCCGGACAGGGGGCGGTGGCTACACCTTC
CDR3: CASSWVPRTGGGGYTF
V: TRBV5-1
D: TRBD1
J: TRBJ1-2
size: once

DNA: TGTGCCAGTAAAACCCGAAGAGCCGACAATGAGCAGTTCTTC
CDR3: CASKTRRADNEQFF
V: TRBV19
D: NA
J: TRBJ2-1
size: NA

DNA: TGTGCCAGCAGTTCACCAGGGAGGGTCGCAGATACGCAGTATTTT
CDR3: CASSSPGRVADTQYF
V: TRBV27
D: TRBD2
J: TRBJ2-3
size: NA

DNA: TGTGCCAGCAGCTCCCAGGGATATGGAAACACCATATATTTT
CDR3: CASSSQGYGNTIYF
V: TRBV7-2
D: NA
J: TRBJ1-3
size: NA

DNA: TGTGCCAGTAGTCTATCAGGGGCCGGGGCCAACGTCCTGACTTTC
CDR3: CASSLSGAGANVLTF
V: TRBV19
D: NA
J: TRBJ2-6
size: NA

DNA: TGTGCCAGCAGCACAGGAGGGGAGCAGTACTTC
CDR3: CASSTGGEQYF
V: TRBV5-4
D: NA
J: TRBJ2-7
size: NA

DNA: TGTGCCAGCAGCCCCCAGCGGGGCGCAGACAATGAGCAGTTCTTC
CDR3: CASSPQRGADNEQFF
V: TRBV5-4
D: TRBD2
J: TRBJ2-1
size: once

DNA: TGCGCCGTGAGAGGGGACAGAAACTATGGCTACACCTTC
CDR3: CAVRGDRNYGYTF
V: TRBV5-1
D: TRBD1
J: TRBJ1-2
size: NA

DNA: TGTGCCAGCAGCTCCACTACAAGCGGGAGACACTACAATGAGCAGTTCTTC
CDR3: CASSSTTSGRHYNEQFF
V: TRBV7-3
D: TRBD2
J: TRBJ2-1
size: NA

DNA: TGTGCCAGCAGGACTGGGACAGCGAACACCGGGGAGCTGTTTTTT
CDR3: CASRTGTANTGELFF
V: TRBV27
D: TRBD1
J: TRBJ2-2
size: NA

DNA: TGTGCCAGCAGTTTATATACAGGGGCTCGGGAGACCCAGTACTTC
CDR3: CASSLYTGARETQYF
V: TRBV27
D: TRBD1
J: TRBJ2-5
size: NA

DNA: TGTGCCAGCAGTGTACCGGGACAGGGGTGGCCACCCCTCCACTTT
CDR3: CASSVPGQGWPPLHF
V: TRBV6-1
D: TRBD1
J: TRBJ1-6
size: few

DNA: TGCAGCGCTGATGTGAGGGTCACTAGCCACGTCTCCTACAATGAGCAGTTCTTC
CDR3: CSADVRVTSHVSYNEQFF
V: TRBV29-1
D: NA
J: TRBJ2-1
size: NA

DNA: TGTGCCAGCAGTTTACCGGAACGACAGGGGATCAATCAGCCCCAGCATTTT
CDR3: CASSLPERQGINQPQHF
V: TRBV27
D: TRBD1
J: TRBJ1-5
size: once

DNA: TGTGCCAGCAGCCAAGATCCCCCGGACTACTCGGATACGCAGTATTTT
CDR3: CASSQDPPDYSDTQYF
V: TRBV4-2
D: NA
J: TRBJ2-3
size: once

DNA: TGTGCCAGCAGCGTCCAGGGGATCGGACCCTACGAGCAGTACTTC
CDR3: CASSVQGIGPYEQYF
V: TRBV9
D: NA
J: TRBJ2-7
size: NA

DNA: TGTGCCAGCAGTTCGCCCGCTAGCGCCTACTACGAGCAGTACTTC
CDR3: CASSSPASAYYEQYF
V: TRBV6-6
D: NA
J: TRBJ2-7
size: NA

DNA: TGTGCCAGCAGCGAAAGCGTCACCCGGTACAATGAGCAGTTCTTC
CDR3: CASSESVTRYNEQFF
V: TRBV7-2
D: NA
J: TRBJ2-1
size: NA

DNA: TGCAGCGTCGTTTCTCCGGGACTCCCCGGGTCCGAGCAGTACTTC
CDR3: CSVVSPGLPGSEQYF
V: TRBV29-1
D: NA
J: TRBJ2-7
size: NA

DNA: TGTGCCAGTAGTGCGGACACAGCTAACTATGGCTACACCTTC
CDR3: CASSADTANYGYTF
V: TRBV19
D: NA
J: TRBJ1-2
size: few

DNA: TGCGCCAGCAGTCTTCCGGGACAGGGGAAAACCGGGGAGCTGTTTTTT
CDR3: CASSLPGQGKTGELFF
V: TRBV5-1
D: TRBD1
J: TRBJ2-2
size: NA

DNA: TGCGCCAGCAGCCCAGGACTAGCAAAAGGGAAAACCACAGATACGCAGTATTTT
CDR3: CASSPGLAKGKTTDTQYF
V: TRBV5-1
D: TRBD2
J: TRBJ2-3
size: NA

DNA: TGTGCCAGCAGCTTAGTCGGGAGCTATAATTCACCCCTCCACTTT
CDR3: CASSLVGSYNSPLHF
V: TRBV7-9
D: NA
J: TRBJ1-6
size: NA

DNA: TGCGCCAGCAAGAAACCGGGACAGTTGAACACTGAAGCTTTCTTT
CDR3: CASKKPGQLNTEAFF
V: TRBV4-1
D: TRBD1
J: TRBJ1-1
size: NA

DNA: TGCGCCAGCAGTGGTGACAGTAACTATGGCTACACCTTC
CDR3: CASSGDSNYGYTF
V: TRBV10-1
D: NA
J: TRBJ1-2
size: NA

DNA: TGTGCCATCCTCGGGAGAAATGAAAAACTGTTTTTT
CDR3: CAILGRNEKLFF
V: TRBV2
D: NA
J: TRBJ1-4
size: NA

DNA: TGCAGCGTTGCCGTCGAGACCCAGTACTTC
CDR3: CSVAVETQYF
V: TRBV29-1
D: NA
J: TRBJ2-5
size: once